This T cell receptor beta chain emerged from a study of blood T cell repertoires in COVID-19. Trimming shortened V by 5 bases and J by 8 bases, and 19 bases separated the two germline ends. Germline-derived CDR1 and CDR2 are SGHRS and YFSETQ. The CDR3 consists of 14 residues. The repertoire was sequenced with immunoSEQ multiplex PCR; TCRdb's copy has only in-frame clones and lacks some. The table lists about 340,000 clones, approximately 87% of them singletons. This rearrangement joins TRBV5-1 to TRBJ2-5; D call uncertain. This clonotype originated in a woman aged 45 to 65 with COVID-19, enrolled during active disease. Sequenced sample: peripheral blood. The CDR3 loop reads CASRVAAQMETQYF. CDR3 DNA sequence: TGCGCCAGCAGGGTGGCGGCTCAAATGGAAACCCAGTACTTC.